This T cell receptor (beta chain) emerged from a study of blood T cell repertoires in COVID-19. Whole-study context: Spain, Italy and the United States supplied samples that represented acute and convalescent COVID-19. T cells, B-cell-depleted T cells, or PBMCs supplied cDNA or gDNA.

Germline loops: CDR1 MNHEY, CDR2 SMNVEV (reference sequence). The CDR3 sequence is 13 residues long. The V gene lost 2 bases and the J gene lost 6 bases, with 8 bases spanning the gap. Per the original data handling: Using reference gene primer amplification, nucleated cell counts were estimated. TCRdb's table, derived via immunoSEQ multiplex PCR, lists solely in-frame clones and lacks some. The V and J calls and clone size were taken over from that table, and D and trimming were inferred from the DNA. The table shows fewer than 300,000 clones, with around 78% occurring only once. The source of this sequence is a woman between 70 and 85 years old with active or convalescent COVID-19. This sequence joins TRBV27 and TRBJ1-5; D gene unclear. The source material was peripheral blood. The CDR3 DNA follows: TGTGCCAGCAGTTTAGCCGGGAGTCAGCCCCAGCATTTT. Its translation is CASSLAGSQPQHF.